What follows is one T cell receptor (beta chain) and its context. These data come from a study of CD8 T cells in Susac syndrome. Random hexamers were used to reverse transcribe an amount of roughly 0.45 to 1 ug RNA. MiXCR, applied by TCRdb to the immunoSEQ multiplex PCR reads, yields one record per CDR3 protein. The data contain about 190,000 distinct CDR3 sequences, 90% to 95% of them singletons. CDR1 and CDR2 from the germline V gene are DFQATT and SNEGSKA (reference sequence). Trimming took off 2 bases at V and 2 bases at J, with 9 bases between the two ends. The CDR3 loop spans 13 amino acids. Sequenced sample: CD4+ T cells from PBMCs. The V and J genes are TRBV20-1 and TRBJ1-1; a possible D gene is TRBD1 (6 bases). The sequence was collected from a human donor in good health. This chain's CDR3 is CSARTGLNTEAFF. In nucleotides, the CDR3 is TGCAGTGCTAGAACAGGGCTTAACACTGAAGCTTTCTTT.